Below are 23 T cell receptor beta chains sequenced from a single sample in a study of cytomegalovirus exposure and HLA in healthy donors (TCRdb year 2017). The method behind the library was the immunoSEQ multiplex PCR assay. For the multiplex PCR, a mixture combining 60 forward primers for TCR Vbeta segments and 13 reverse primers for TCR Jbeta segments was used. TCRdb mirrors the immuneACCESS table, restricted to in-frame sequences. Some clones are absent from its copies; in checked studies, under half trace to an unresolved V gene, and the reason for the others is unknown. For this sample the table gives 60,000 to 65,000 clones, of which around 68% were detected only once. The ten biggest clones cover 25% of the sample. Input material: PBMCs. These TCRs come from a man in his fifties in good health and CMV-seropositive.

This clone occurred a few times. The chain recombines TRBV10-2 with TRBJ1-6; a weak D match, TRBD1 (5 bases). V was clipped by 7 bases and J by 6 bases, with 13 bases between them. The CDR3 extends over 14 amino acids. CDR1 is WSHSY, CDR2 SAAADI, per germline. Here the CDR3 DNA reads TGCGCCAGCACCCCTGGGGGGGGTAATTCACCCCTCCACTTT. It yields the protein CASTPGGGNSPLHF.

V is TRBV6-5 and J is TRBJ1-2; D unresolved. This CDR3 comprises 15 residues. Germline loops: CDR1 MNHEY, CDR2 SVGAGI. V was pared by 8 bases and J by 1 base, with 17 bases between. In DNA form, the CDR3 reads TGTGCCAGCCGTTCTATAAAAAGGAGTAACTATGGCTACACCTTC. Translation gives CASRSIKRSNYGYTF.

This clone was observed a handful of times. This chain joins TRBV19 and TRBJ2-3; D is uncertain. Trimming removed 0 bases at V and 11 bases at J, with 12 bases between. Germline CDR1 reads LNHDA; CDR2 reads SQIVND (reference sequence). The length of the CDR3 is 13 residues. Here the CDR3 reads CASSIDVNSWQYF. The CDR3 DNA sequence: TGTGCCAGTAGTATAGATGTAAATAGCTGGCAGTATTTT. Full variable domain (rest looked up from reference TRBV19 and TRBJ2-3): DGGITQSPKYLFRKEGQNVTLSCEQNLNHDAMYWYRQDPGQGLRLIYYSQIVNDFQKGDIAEGYSVSREKKESFPLTVTSAQKNPTAFYLCASSIDVNSWQYFGPGTRLTVL.

This chain connects TRBV27 to TRBJ2-5, with 10 bases matching TRBD1. Germline trimming cut 3 bases from V and 5 bases from J; bases unmatched to any gene: 9. This CDR3 contains 16 residues. Per germline, CDR1 MNHEY and CDR2 SMNVEV (reference sequence). The CDR3 is CASSFGTGDLGETQYF. In DNA form, the CDR3 reads TGTGCCAGCAGTTTTGGGACAGGGGACCTCGGGGAGACCCAGTACTTC.

This chain uses TRBV5-1 with TRBJ1-6; D may be TRBD1 (6 bases). CDR1 and CDR2 (germline): SGHRS, YFSETQ. The CDR3 extends over 13 amino acids. V was trimmed by 7 bases and J by 7 bases, leaving 12 bases between them. The CDR3 reads CASAYGQNSPLHF. The CDR3, as DNA: TGCGCCAGCGCCTATGGACAGAATTCACCCCTCCACTTT. Complete variable domain (other parts from reference TRBV5-1 and TRBJ1-6): KAGVTQTPRYLIKTRGQQVTLSCSPISGHRSVSWYQQTPGQGLQFLFEYFSETQRNKGNFPGRFSGRQFSNSRSEMNVSTLELGDSALYLCASAYGQNSPLHFGNGTRLTVT.

With respect to this clone: Germline and junction disagree at one end, which may indicate a read error. The V gene is TRBV9, the J gene TRBJ2-3, with 11 bases identical to TRBD2. Germline lookup yields CDR1 SGDLS and CDR2 YYNGEE. The CDR3 covers 18 residues. The CDR3 spells CARSGGLAEATSTDTQYF. For the CDR3, the DNA is TGTGCCAGGAGCGGGGGACTAGCGGAAGCCACTAGCACAGATACGCAGTATTTT.

The CDR3 DNA reads TGTGCCGTCATTGGGGCTAGCGGATCTTCCTACAATGAGCAGTTCTTC. Translation gives CAVIGASGSSYNEQFF. This rearrangement joins TRBV19 to TRBJ2-1; TRBD2 agrees at 7 bases. CDR3 length: 16 residues. Germline CDR1 reads LNHDA; CDR2 reads SQIVND (reference sequence). Trimming removed 11 bases from V and 1 base from J; junction bases left unmatched: 14.

V is TRBV28 and J is TRBJ1-4, with D possibly being TRBD1 (6 bases). Germline loops: CDR1 MDHEN, CDR2 SYDVKM. V lost 4 bases, J lost 4 bases, and 13 bases lay in between. CDR3 length equals 15 residues. This CDR3 is CASSSPTGFNEKLFF. DNA of the CDR3: TGTGCCAGCAGTTCACCGACAGGCTTTAATGAAAAACTGTTTTTT.

This chain connects TRBV7-9 to TRBJ1-4, with 7 bases lining up with TRBD1. CDR3 length equals 14 residues. CDR1 and CDR2 (germline): SEHNR, FQNEAQ (reference sequence). V lost 6 bases and J lost 8; bases outside the gene matches: 9. CDR3 DNA: TGTGCCAGCAGAATAACAGGGGTTGGCGAAAAACTGTTTTTT. Translated: CASRITGVGEKLFF.

The chain joins TRBV19 to TRBJ2-1, with TRBD2 identical over 13 bases. The length of the CDR3 is 15 residues. V lost 5 bases, J lost 8 bases, and 6 bases stayed unmatched. Germline values: CDR1 LNHDA, CDR2 SQIVND (reference sequence). The CDR3 bases are TGTGCCAGTAGTCGGACTAGCGGGAGTTTGGATGAGCAGTTCTTC. Its protein product is CASSRTSGSLDEQFF.

The V gene is TRBV10-1, the J gene TRBJ2-7; TRBD1 aligns across 9 bases. V gave up 5 bases and J gave up 6 bases; unmatched junction bases: 5. The CDR3 is made up of 13 amino acids. CDR1 and CDR2 from the germline V gene are WNHNN and SYGVQD (reference sequence). CDR3 residues: CASSSGQGTEQYF. The CDR3 DNA sequence: TGCGCCAGCAGTTCGGGACAGGGAACCGAGCAGTACTTC.

This clone was observed a handful of times. This chain uses TRBV7-7 with TRBJ2-5; D gene uncertain. Germline CDR1 reads SSHAT; CDR2 reads FNYEAQ (reference sequence). V was clipped by 3 bases and J by 1 base, with 6 bases between them. The CDR3 has 13 amino acids. The CDR3 spells CASSLNIQETQYF. As DNA, the CDR3 is TGTGCCAGCAGCTTGAACATCCAAGAGACCCAGTACTTC.

This sequence joins TRBV18 and TRBJ1-1; D is possibly TRBD1 (6 bases). Trimming cost V 3 bases and J 0 bases, with 14 bases left between them. Germline CDR1 reads KGHSH; CDR2 reads LQKENI. CDR3 length equals 16 residues. This chain's CDR3 is CASSPRGTSVNTEAFF. The CDR3 nucleotides read TGTGCCAGCTCACCCAGAGGGACATCCGTGAACACTGAAGCTTTCTTT.

The chain combines TRBV5-1 with TRBJ1-4, with 9 bases fitting TRBD1. The CDR3 is made up of 17 amino acids. Germline V lookup: CDR1 SGHRS, CDR2 YFSETQ. Germline trimming cut 0 bases from V and 8 bases from J; bases unmatched to any gene: 11. CDR3 in amino acids: CASSLGLGDRVEEKLFF. The CDR3 DNA follows: TGCGCCAGCAGCTTGGGGCTTGGGGACAGGGTTGAAGAAAAACTGTTTTTT.

The rearrangement uses TRBV28 and TRBJ1-1; 8 bases match TRBD1. Losses at the gene ends were 1 base for V and 1 base for J; bases not matched to a gene: 2. There are 15 residues in the CDR3. CDR1 and CDR2 from the germline V gene are MDHEN and SYDVKM. The CDR3 DNA is TGTGCCAGCAGTTTATACAGGGGGGGGAACACTGAAGCTTTCTTT. It encodes CASSLYRGGNTEAFF.

The J gene is TRBJ1-2, the V gene TRBV19, with a possible D match to TRBD1 (6 bases). Germline V CDR1 and CDR2: LNHDA, SQIVND (reference sequence). There are 15 residues in the CDR3. Trimming pared 1 base from V and 2 bases from J, leaving 11 bases between. This CDR3 reads CASSIADSPNYGYTF. In DNA form, the CDR3 reads TGTGCCAGTAGTATAGCGGACAGCCCCAACTATGGCTACACCTTC. The full variable domain, with the rest looked up from reference TRBV19 and TRBJ1-2, is DGGITQSPKYLFRKEGQNVTLSCEQNLNHDAMYWYRQDPGQGLRLIYYSQIVNDFQKGDIAEGYSVSREKKESFPLTVTSAQKNPTAFYLCASSIADSPNYGYTFGSGTRLTVV.

This chain joins TRBV6-5 and TRBJ2-4; 10 nucleotides match TRBD2. Germline V gene sequence: CDR1 MNHEY, CDR2 SVGAGI. The V segment lost 4 bases and the J segment 1 base; nucleotides outside the gene matches: 1. The CDR3 contains 15 residues. CDR3 loop: CASSSSGSAKNIQYF. CDR3 DNA: TGTGCCAGCAGTTCTAGCGGGAGTGCCAAAAACATTCAGTACTTC.

In this sample, this clone turned up a few times. Likely a read error: the CDR3 ends without its conserved phenylalanine or tryptophan. The gene calls are TRBV7-9 and TRBJ1-1; no definite D call. The ends were cut back, 8 bases at V and 8 bases at J, with 15 bases in the middle. The germline V gene has CDR1 SEHNR and CDR2 FQNEAQ (reference sequence). The CDR3 has 12 residues. CDR3 nucleotide sequence: TGTGCCAGCGTGTCGTACTCCGCCGAAGCTTTCGTT. The encoded protein is CASVSYSAEAFV.

The V and J genes are TRBV11-2 and TRBJ2-2; a possible D gene is TRBD2 (5 bases). Germline lookup yields CDR1 SGHAT and CDR2 FQNNGV. The V end lost 1 base, the J end lost 6 bases, and 9 bases lay between the germline ends. The CDR3 covers 14 residues. CDR3 residues: CASSLGLAPGELFF. CDR3 sequence (DNA): TGTGCCAGCAGCTTAGGCCTAGCCCCCGGGGAGCTGTTTTTT. Full variable domain (missing parts from reference TRBV11-2 and TRBJ2-2): EAGVAQSPRYKIIEKRQSVAFWCNPISGHATLYWYQQILGQGPKLLIQFQNNGVVDDSQLPKDRFSAERLKGVDSTLKIQPAKLEDSAVYLCASSLGLAPGELFFGEGSRLTVL.

V gene TRBV29-1 combines with J gene TRBJ2-6; 10 bases are a match to TRBD2. V lost 5 bases, J lost 0 bases, and 7 bases stayed unmatched. Per germline, CDR1 SQVTM and CDR2 ANQGSEA. This CDR3 has 17 residues. The CDR3 DNA reads as TGCAGCGTTAACGGACTAGCGGAACACTCTGGGGCCAACGTCCTGACTTTC. Protein product: CSVNGLAEHSGANVLTF.

V usage is TRBV30 and J usage is TRBJ2-5; perhaps TRBD1 as D (6 bases). Germline assignment: CDR1 GTSNPN and CDR2 SVGIG (reference sequence). V was clipped by 7 bases and J by 5 bases, with 17 bases between them. The CDR3 contains 13 residues. CDR3 amino acids: CASHPQGGETQYF. CDR3 sequence (DNA): TGTGCCTCCCACCCACAGGGTGGGGAGACCCAGTACTTC.

The chain recombines TRBV6-1 with TRBJ1-1; D ambiguous. With 8 bases removed from V and 7 bases from J, the gap between germline ends came to 8 bases. There are 10 residues in the CDR3. Germline CDR1 reads MNHNS; CDR2 reads SASEGT. In DNA, the CDR3 is TGTGCCAGCGGACTGGTTGAAGCTTTCTTT. It specifies CASGLVEAFF.

This clone was seen only a few times. J is TRBJ1-3 and V is TRBV10-3; TRBD1 matches 9 bases. J gave up 4 bases and V 3 bases, and 10 bases lay outside the gene matches. Per germline, CDR1 ENHRY and CDR2 SYGVKD. This CDR3 has 17 residues. CDR3 sequence (DNA): TGTGCCATCAGTGACCCACAGGGGGCCAAAAAAGGAAACACCATATATTTT. Its translation is CAISDPQGAKKGNTIYF.